This TCR beta chain appears in the sequencing data of a study of regulatory T cells in long-lasting Graves disease. Looking at the study overall: Persistent Graves' disease required over 5 years of antithyroid drugs and positive TSH receptor antibodies.

This clonotype was detected ten times or more. What it binds is not known. Points from the study as a whole: Persistent disease was characterized by preferential usage of TRBV28, TRBJ1-2 and TRBJ2-5.

The V and J ends lost 1 base and 2 bases respectively, with 15 bases between them. CDR1 SGHVS and CDR2 FNYEAQ come from the germline V gene. The CDR3 is 16 residues long. Indicated time point: persistent/refractory GD, antithyroid drugs over 5 years with positive TRAb. RNA isolated from PBMCs was used to make the TCR library. Through Arm-PCR of CDR3 regions and iRepertoire HTBI primers, TCR beta libraries were built. One entry per CDR3 protein results from TCRdb running MiXCR on the multiplex PCR reads. In the table there are 350,000 to 500,000 distinct CDR3 sequences, around 20% of which are singletons.

Material: peripheral blood mononuclear cells (PBMCs), obtained when the disease was refractory, from a patient treated with antithyroid drugs. The chain links TRBV7-6 to TRBJ2-7; D is ambiguous. The origin of this receptor is a female donor with Graves disease. In DNA form, the CDR3 reads TGTGCCAGCAGCTTAGGAATCGGGCACGAAACCTACGAGCAGTACTTC. Translating it yields CASSLGIGHETYEQYF. The whole variable domain, filled in from reference TRBV7-6 and TRBJ2-7, reads GAGVSQSPRYKVTKRGQDVALRCDPISGHVSLYWYRQALGQGPEFLTYFNYEAQQDKSGLPNDRFSAERPEGSISTLTIQRTEQRDSAMYRCASSLGIGHETYEQYFGPGTRLTVT.